The 32 T cell receptor beta chains given below trace back to one sample, sequenced in a study of T cell repertoires in MIS-A myocarditis. The protocol was immunoSEQ multiplex PCR, while the TCRdb copy is restricted to in-frame clones and leaves out a portion. The sample yields about 10,000 clones, about 83% seen once. The sample consisted of right ventricle heart tissue obtained at autopsy. The receptors derive from a young man with fulminant myocarditis from multisystem inflammatory syndrome in adults (MIS-A) after COVID-19.

The chain recombines TRBV7-9 with TRBJ1-6; D remains ambiguous. Germline V gene data show CDR1 as SEHNR and CDR2 as FQNEAQ (reference sequence). The CDR3 is made up of 13 amino acids. V lost 7 bases and J 9 bases, leaving 13 bases between the germline ends. This chain's CDR3 is CASTPTLGSPLHF. The CDR3 DNA sequence: TGTGCCAGCACCCCAACACTGGGTTCACCCCTCCACTTT.

The chain joins TRBV28 to TRBJ1-5; TRBD1 agrees at 7 bases. Germline V CDR1 and CDR2: MDHEN, SYDVKM. There are 14 residues in the CDR3. J was trimmed by 3 bases and V by 10 bases; bases with no gene match: 9. CDR3 loop: CATADRRINQPQHF. The CDR3 DNA sequence: TGTGCCACCGCGGACAGGCGGATCAATCAGCCCCAGCATTTT.

This clone came up a few times. The chain links TRBV6-2 or TRBV6-3 to TRBJ1-1; D is perhaps TRBD1 (6 bases). The CDR3 contains 14 residues. V lost 1 base and J 7 bases, leaving 13 bases between the germline ends. Germline assignment: CDR1 MNHEY and CDR2 SVGEGT. The CDR3 loop reads CASSYFGGSNEAFF. The CDR3 DNA follows: TGTGCCAGCAGTTACTTCGGGGGCTCAAATGAAGCTTTCTTT.

The gene calls are TRBV2 and TRBJ2-3; D is undetermined. V was cut by 4 bases and J by 6 bases, with 8 bases left in between. The germline gives CDR1 SNHLY, CDR2 FYNNEI. This CDR3 has 12 residues. The CDR3 loop reads CASSGSWDTQYF. The DNA for the CDR3 is TGTGCCAGCAGTGGATCTTGGGATACGCAGTATTTT.

The J gene is TRBJ2-3, the V gene TRBV15, with D tentatively TRBD1 or TRBD2 (7 bases each). Trimming removed 2 bases at V and 1 base at J, with 16 bases between. The CDR3 is 17 amino acids. Germline V lookup: CDR1 LNHNV, CDR2 YYDKDF (reference sequence). CDR3 residues: CATSRSRGGRRTDTQYF. CDR3 coding DNA: TGTGCCACCAGCAGAAGCAGGGGGGGGCGTCGCACAGATACGCAGTATTTT. The full variable domain, with the rest looked up from reference TRBV15 and TRBJ2-3, is DAMVIQNPRYQVTQFGKPVTLSCSQTLNHNVMYWYQQKSSQAPKLLFHYYDKDFNNEADTPDNFQSRRPNTSFCFLDIRSPGLGDTAMYLCATSRSRGGRRTDTQYFGPGTRLTVL.

The rearrangement uses TRBV12-5 and TRBJ2-3, with a tentative D call TRBD2 (5 bases). CDR1 is LGHNT, CDR2 FRNRAP, per germline. This CDR3 has 15 amino acids. Trimming took 1 base from V and 1 from J, leaving 9 bases between them. CDR3 nucleotides: TGTGCTAGTGGTTTGGGCAGGACTCGCACAGATACGCAGTATTTT. This translates into CASGLGRTRTDTQYF. Full variable domain (outside the CDR3, taken from reference TRBV12-5 and TRBJ2-3): DARVTQTPRHKVTEMGQEVTMRCQPILGHNTVFWYRQTMMQGLELLAYFRNRAPLDDSGMPKDRFSAEMPDATLATLKIQPSEPRDSAVYFCASGLGRTRTDTQYFGPGTRLTVL.

The V call is TRBV28, the J call TRBJ2-7, with D unclear. The CDR3 length is 15 residues. Trimming stripped 2 bases from V and 3 bases from J, with 14 bases between. Germline V CDR1 and CDR2: MDHEN, SYDVKM. DNA of the CDR3: TGTGCCAGCAGTTTAACAGCCACCGGCGGCTACGAGCAGTACTTC. Translation: CASSLTATGGYEQYF.

The chain links TRBV6-2 or TRBV6-3 to TRBJ2-5; tentatively, D is TRBD2 (6 bases). V lost 4 bases and J 5 bases, leaving 20 bases between the germline ends. Germline CDR1 MNHEY, CDR2 SVGEGT. This CDR3 comprises 16 residues. CDR3 nucleotide sequence: TGTGCCAGCAGTTCCCTCCGGGACTCCACGTGGGAGACCCAGTACTTC. It specifies CASSSLRDSTWETQYF.

V usage is TRBV21-1 and J usage is TRBJ2-1; the DNA was not used to check the table's D call, TRBD1. TRBV21-1 is noted as a pseudogene. The CDR3 sequence is 18 residues long. The CDR3 reads CASSASKRGRRGVGEQFF. DNA for the CDR3: TGTGCCAGCAGCGCCTCAAAAAGGGGGCGCAGGGGGGTTGGTGAGCAGTTCTTC.

This chain connects TRBV3-1 (or the pseudogene TRBV3-2) to TRBJ1-2; TRBD1 is a possible D gene (5 bases). Trimming stripped 1 base from V and 1 base from J, with 13 bases between. CDR3 length equals 16 residues. From germline, CDR1 is LGHDT and CDR2 YNNKEL (reference sequence). The CDR3 DNA reads as TGTGCCAGCAGCCAAGGTCTTATGGGGGTTAACTATGGCTACACCTTC. This sequence encodes CASSQGLMGVNYGYTF.

The chain has TRBV5-6 and TRBJ2-1; D may be TRBD1 or TRBD2 (6 bases each). With 7 bases removed from V and 9 bases from J, the gap between germline ends came to 17 bases. Germline-derived CDR1 and CDR2 are SGHDT and YYEEEE. This CDR3 is 13 amino acids long. In nucleotides, the CDR3 is TGTGCCAGCGCTATAGTGGGGGGCGGTGAGCAGTTCTTC. It codes for CASAIVGGGEQFF.

The rearrangement joins TRBV2 to TRBJ2-1; 8 nucleotides match TRBD2. The CDR3 runs 15 residues. Germline-derived CDR1 and CDR2 are SNHLY and FYNNEI. V lost 4 bases and J lost 0; bases outside the gene matches: 2. CDR3 region: CASSATSGSYNEQFF. The CDR3 DNA sequence: TGTGCCAGCAGTGCCACTAGCGGCTCCTACAATGAGCAGTTCTTC.

This chain joins TRBV18 and TRBJ1-3; D ambiguous. V was clipped by 8 bases and J by 6 bases, with 8 bases between them. The germline gives CDR1 KGHSH, CDR2 LQKENI. The CDR3 has 11 residues. CDR3 residues: CASTAENTIYF. The CDR3 bases are TGTGCCAGCACGGCGGAAAACACCATATATTTT.

The J gene is TRBJ1-6, the V gene TRBV19; D is undetermined. Trimming left V 2 bases short and J 13 bases short, with 12 bases between. CDR1 and CDR2 from the germline V gene are LNHDA and SQIVND (reference sequence). The CDR3 spans 13 residues. CDR3 bases: TGTGCCAGTAGTATAAGGACGGTGGACCCCCTCCACTTT. It is translated as CASSIRTVDPLHF. The variable domain in full, with the rest retrieved from reference TRBV19 and TRBJ1-6, is DGGITQSPKYLFRKEGQNVTLSCEQNLNHDAMYWYRQDPGQGLRLIYYSQIVNDFQKGDIAEGYSVSREKKESFPLTVTSAQKNPTAFYLCASSIRTVDPLHFGNGTRLTVT.

The V call is TRBV28, the J call TRBJ2-7, with 7 bases lining up with TRBD1. Germline CDR1 and CDR2: MDHEN and SYDVKM. The trim removed 9 bases at V and 1 base at J, leaving 12 bases unmatched. This CDR3 contains 15 residues. CDR3 amino acids: CARSEGGRLSYEQYF. The CDR3 DNA sequence: TGTGCCAGATCCGAAGGGGGCCGTTTGTCCTACGAGCAGTACTTC.

This chain joins TRBV5-1 and TRBJ2-7; TRBD2 might be the D (6 bases). Trimming took off 7 bases at V and 6 bases at J, with 20 bases between the two ends. Germline lookup yields CDR1 SGHRS and CDR2 YFSETQ. This CDR3 is 14 amino acids long. CDR3 nucleotides: TGCGCCAGCTCCGGGGGTCCCCCGTCGGGCGAGCAGTACTTC. Its protein is CASSGGPPSGEQYF. The whole variable domain, filled in from reference TRBV5-1 and TRBJ2-7, reads KAGVTQTPRYLIKTRGQQVTLSCSPISGHRSVSWYQQTPGQGLQFLFEYFSETQRNKGNFPGRFSGRQFSNSRSEMNVSTLELGDSALYLCASSGGPPSGEQYFGPGTRLTVT.

V gene TRBV2 combines with J gene TRBJ2-7, with a possible D match to TRBD2 (5 bases). CDR1 SNHLY and CDR2 FYNNEI come from the germline V gene. V was trimmed by 5 bases and J by 6 bases, leaving 14 bases between them. The CDR3 length is 13 residues. The CDR3 spells CASSLGVRREQYF. CDR3 nucleotide sequence: TGTGCCAGCAGTTTGGGAGTAAGGCGCGAGCAGTACTTC.

This clone was seen more than once but under ten times. This chain connects TRBV7-2 to TRBJ1-1; tentatively, D is TRBD1 (5 bases). Germline CDR1 reads SGHTA; CDR2 reads FQGNSA. The germline V and J ends were trimmed by 1 base and 0 bases, with 15 bases remaining between them. This CDR3 is built from 17 residues. The CDR3 spells CASSLVGWGDLNTEAFF. CDR3 in DNA: TGTGCCAGCAGCTTAGTAGGATGGGGGGATCTGAACACTGAAGCTTTCTTT.

The CDR3 nucleotides read TGTGCCAGCAGCGTGGGACAGGACGAGACCCAGTACTTC. Protein sequence: CASSVGQDETQYF. The chain combines TRBV9 with TRBJ2-5, with 8 bases fitting TRBD1. After removal of 2 bases from V and 5 bases from J, the junction contained 2 bases not matched to a gene. CDR1 and CDR2 from the germline V gene are SGDLS and YYNGEE. The CDR3 is 13 residues long.

The rearrangement links TRBV7-6 to TRBJ1-3; 7 bases map to TRBD1. The V segment lost 5 bases and the J segment 5 bases; nucleotides outside the gene matches: 9. Per germline, CDR1 SGHVS and CDR2 FNYEAQ. CDR3 length: 15 amino acids. The CDR3 nucleotides are TGTGCCAGCAGCGAACCGACAGGGCGAAGAAACACCATATATTTT. It encodes CASSEPTGRRNTIYF.

The V and J genes are TRBV6-2 or TRBV6-3 and TRBJ2-5, with D unresolved. The V gene's germline CDR1 is MNHEY and CDR2 SVGEGT. Trimming shortened V by 0 bases and J by 7 bases, and 15 bases separated the two germline ends. CDR3 size: 15 residues. Written as DNA, the CDR3 is TGTGCCAGCAGTTACTCGCCATTCGTTACGGGGACCCAGTACTTC. This translates into CASSYSPFVTGTQYF.

J is TRBJ2-1 and V is TRBV7-2; 8 bases map to TRBD1. V trimming: 1 base; J trimming: 3 bases; junction bases outside the gene matches: 8. Germline lookup yields CDR1 SGHTA and CDR2 FQGNSA. The CDR3 consists of 17 residues. In nucleotides, the CDR3 is TGTGCCAGCAGCTTAGATTCCGGACAGGGATACTACAATGAGCAGTTCTTC. Protein product: CASSLDSGQGYYNEQFF.

The chain couples TRBV9 to TRBJ1-3; D is unresolved. Trimming cost V 3 bases and J 0 bases, with 10 bases left between them. Germline V gene sequence: CDR1 SGDLS, CDR2 YYNGEE. This CDR3 contains 15 residues. DNA for the CDR3: TGTGCCAGCAGCGCTAGAGTGAACTCTGGAAACACCATATATTTT. As protein: CASSARVNSGNTIYF.

This rearrangement joins TRBV27 to TRBJ1-2; D is unclear. Germline CDR1 reads MNHEY; CDR2 reads SMNVEV (reference sequence). V lost 2 bases and J lost 0, with 7 bases in between. The CDR3 runs to 14 residues. CDR3 sequence: CASSLTYSNYGYTF. The CDR3 region has the DNA TGTGCCAGCAGTTTAACATACTCTAACTATGGCTACACCTTC.

The V call is TRBV5-1, the J call TRBJ1-2, with D hard to call. V gave up 0 bases and J gave up 1 base, with 7 bases separating them. The CDR3 is made up of 14 amino acids. Germline V gene data show CDR1 as SGHRS and CDR2 as YFSETQ. CDR3: CASSLGQFNYGYTF. Here the CDR3 DNA reads TGCGCCAGCAGCTTGGGCCAGTTTAACTATGGCTACACCTTC.

This chain uses TRBV7-9 with TRBJ2-2; D not resolved. Trimming removed 4 bases from V and 1 base from J, with 16 bases in between. Germline V gene data show CDR1 as SEHNR and CDR2 as FQNEAQ (reference sequence). The CDR3 loop spans 17 amino acids. In DNA, the CDR3 is TGTGCCAGCAGCTCAGACGAACCGTCGAGGAACACCGGGGAGCTGTTTTTT. Translated, it gives CASSSDEPSRNTGELFF.

V is TRBV5-1 and J is TRBJ2-1, with 11 bases identical to TRBD2. The V segment lost 2 bases and the J segment 6 bases; nucleotides outside the gene matches: 10. The CDR3 totals 17 residues. CDR1 and CDR2 from the germline V gene are SGHRS and YFSETQ. CDR3 region: CASSFRSGTSGTNEQFF. As DNA, the CDR3 is TGCGCCAGCAGCTTCAGGTCGGGGACTAGCGGTACCAATGAGCAGTTCTTC.

This clone was counted a single time. CDR3 in amino acids: CASSGDIHQETQYF. CDR3 nucleotide sequence: TGTGCCAGCAGTGGGGACATACACCAAGAGACCCAGTACTTC. The chain carries TRBV28 and TRBJ2-5, with D perhaps matching TRBD1 (6 bases). V was pared by 5 bases and J by 0 bases, with 10 bases between. This CDR3 region has 14 residues. The germline V gene has CDR1 MDHEN and CDR2 SYDVKM.

This clone was found once. The CDR3 DNA is TGCGCCAGCGCCCGGACAGTTTCTTCTGGGGCCAACGTCCTGACTTTC. Protein: CASARTVSSGANVLTF. This rearrangement joins TRBV5-1 to TRBJ2-6; maybe TRBD1 (6 bases). Germline-derived CDR1 and CDR2 are SGHRS and YFSETQ. The CDR3 sequence is 16 residues long. Between the trimmed V and J ends, which lost 7 bases and 1 base, there was a span of 15 bases.

The chain employs TRBV6-6 and TRBJ1-1; the D is unclear. Trimming took 0 bases from V and 4 from J, leaving 3 bases between them. This CDR3 comprises 12 residues. CDR1 and CDR2 (germline): MNHNY, SVGAGI (reference sequence). The CDR3 bases are TGTGCCAGCAGTTACTCGATCACTGAAGCTTTCTTT. It translates to CASSYSITEAFF.

The chain recombines TRBV3-1 (or the pseudogene TRBV3-2) with TRBJ1-4; D not resolved. V lost 4 bases to trimming and J lost 6 bases, with 9 bases between them. CDR1 is LGHDT, CDR2 YNNKEL, per germline (reference sequence). CDR3 length equals 13 residues. This CDR3 is CASSLGEDEKLFF. CDR3 nucleotides: TGTGCCAGCAGCCTGGGCGAGGATGAAAAACTGTTTTTT.

This sequence joins TRBV3-1 (or the pseudogene TRBV3-2) and TRBJ1-5, with D tentatively TRBD1 (5 bases). V was pared by 4 bases and J by 8 bases, with 15 bases between. This CDR3 spans 14 amino acids. Germline values: CDR1 LGHDT, CDR2 YNNKEL (reference sequence). The CDR3 sequence is CASSLLGRGEPQHF. CDR3 nucleotides: TGTGCCAGCAGCCTTCTAGGCCGAGGGGAGCCCCAGCATTTT.